Sequencing of this TCR beta chain was carried out in a study of T-cell memory formation after mild COVID-19. General study points: The SARS-CoV-2 specificity of second-wave clones reaching peak at day 37 remained unverified.

V was cut by 6 bases and J by 6 bases, with 18 bases left in between. The CDR3 sequence is 15 residues long. This clonotype was observed many times. The antigen is unknown. TCRdb re-called the 5' RACE reads with MiXCR, one entry per CDR3 protein. The sample contains 300,000 to 400,000 distinct CDR3 sequences, around 27% of which appear only once. V is TRBV12-3 or TRBV12-4 and J is TRBJ2-1; TRBD2 might be the D (6 bases). The sequenced material came from PBMCs or a T cell subset sorted from them (not recorded which). This clonotype originated in an adult woman who had mild COVID-19 (a few samples of this study predate the infection). Cell type and time point are not known. The CDR3 here is CASSTTRGRFNEQFF. The CDR3 nucleotides read TGTGCCAGCAGCACGACTAGGGGCCGATTCAATGAGCAGTTCTTC.